The next 9 T cell receptor beta chains were all read from a single sample in a study of blood T cell repertoires in COVID-19. Profiling relied on immunoSEQ multiplex PCR, and the TCRdb table lists in-frame clones only, not all of them. This repertoire shows about 230,000 clones, about 79% found once; its top ten account for roughly 1.4%. The sequenced sample consisted of peripheral blood. The receptors come from a woman aged 40 to 49 who had recovered from COVID-19.

Here the CDR3 reads CASSPGTGELFF. DNA of the CDR3: TGTGCCAGCAGCCCCGGGACCGGGGAGCTGTTTTTT. This sequence joins TRBV5-4 and TRBJ2-2; D is unresolved. Germline loops: CDR1 SGHNT, CDR2 YYREEE (reference sequence). V was shortened by 4 bases and J by 5 bases, with 6 bases between the two germline ends. CDR3 size: 12 residues.

The gene calls are TRBV9 and TRBJ2-2; 7 nucleotides line up with TRBD2. CDR1 is SGDLS and CDR2 is YYNGEE in the germline V gene. The trim removed 5 bases at V and 0 bases at J, leaving 1 base unmatched. The CDR3 totals 14 residues. CDR3 loop: CASRGLANTGELFF. The CDR3 region has the DNA TGTGCCAGCAGAGGACTAGCGAACACCGGGGAGCTGTTTTTT.

This clone has just a few counts. This sequence joins TRBV7-8 and TRBJ2-7, with a tentative D call TRBD1 (5 bases). Germline CDR1 is SGHVS and CDR2 is FQNEAQ. The CDR3 extends over 14 amino acids. V was clipped by 6 bases and J by 1 base, with 13 bases between them. CDR3 sequence reads: CASREIDSSYEQYF. As DNA, the CDR3 is TGTGCCAGCAGAGAGATTGACAGTTCCTACGAGCAGTACTTC.

The CDR3 region is CASSPRLSATNEKLFF. The CDR3 DNA sequence: TGTGCCAGCAGCCCCCGTCTCTCTGCAACTAATGAAAAACTGTTTTTT. The chain is built from TRBV11-3 and TRBJ1-4, with D uncertain. This CDR3 region has 16 residues. V was clipped by 5 bases and J by 0 bases, with 13 bases between them. The germline CDR1 and CDR2 sequences are SGHNT and YENEEA.

This clone was recorded a few times. This chain links TRBV5-1 with TRBJ2-3, with 8 bases fitting TRBD1. Germline assignment: CDR1 SGHRS and CDR2 YFSETQ. V lost 0 bases and J lost 1; bases outside the gene matches: 1. The CDR3 length is 15 residues. This chain's CDR3 is CASSLEGQGTDTQYF. Here the CDR3 DNA reads TGCGCCAGCAGCTTGGAGGGACAGGGCACAGATACGCAGTATTTT.

V gene TRBV6-2 or TRBV6-3 combines with J gene TRBJ2-3; D might be TRBD2 (6 bases). Germline V gene data show CDR1 as MNHEY and CDR2 as SVGEGT. The ends were cut back, 4 bases at V and 5 bases at J, with 13 bases in the middle. The CDR3 is made up of 14 amino acids. The CDR3 DNA is TGTGCCAGCAGTTCTAGCGTCGGCGAAGATACGCAGTATTTT. It translates to CASSSSVGEDTQYF.

This chain links TRBV7-2 with TRBJ1-3; possible D gene TRBD1, 6 bases. This CDR3 has 15 amino acids. Germline CDR1 and CDR2: SGHTA and FQGNSA. Trimming left V 1 base short and J 6 bases short, with 13 bases between. The CDR3, as DNA: TGTGCCAGCAGCTTAGTCTTTGGGGGCGAAAACACCATATATTTT. This translates into CASSLVFGGENTIYF.

This chain uses TRBV2 with TRBJ1-4; D is undetermined. The CDR3 extends over 14 amino acids. Germline V gene sequence: CDR1 SNHLY, CDR2 FYNNEI. V was cut by 6 bases and J by 5 bases, with 13 bases left in between. The CDR3 DNA reads TGTGCCAGCAGAGAGCAAGAAGTAAATGAAAAACTGTTTTTT. Translation: CASREQEVNEKLFF.

V and J are TRBV5-4 and TRBJ2-5, with 7 bases matching TRBD1. The CDR3 has 14 amino acids. Germline values: CDR1 SGHNT, CDR2 YYREEE (reference sequence). V lost 0 bases to trimming and J lost 5 bases; unmatched junction nucleotides: 4. The CDR3 DNA reads as TGTGCCAGCAGCTTGGGCGTCAGGGGGGAGACCCAGTACTTC. Its protein product is CASSLGVRGETQYF.